This T cell receptor beta chain was found in a study of T cells in Graves' hyperthyroidism and ophthalmopathy. Study as a whole: Peripheral blood specimens were obtained at initial diagnosis, prior to any treatment. Study outcomes and limitations: The model anticipated ophthalmopathy a median approximately 6.6 months pre-onset. Most thyroid clonotypes with frequency above 0.001 were detected in blood.

This CDR3 has 15 residues. The V end was cut by 5 bases, the J end by 7 bases, with 18 bases between. CDR1 and CDR2 from the germline V gene are LNHDA and SQIVND (reference sequence). RNA transcripts were the template for amplifying TCR beta CDR3 regions. Primed by the HTBI set, a first-round RT-PCR was run on the TCR CDR3. MiXCR, run by TCRdb on the multiplex PCR reads, gives a single entry per CDR3 protein. Of roughly 250,000 distinct CDR3 sequences listed, around 17% are singletons. This clonotype was seen more than once but under ten times. Its antigen is as yet unknown. The source of this sequence is a woman in her late teens or twenties with Graves' ophthalmopathy. The rearrangement links TRBV19 to TRBJ2-1; D possibly corresponds to TRBD2 (7 bases). The specimen sequenced was blood. In DNA, the CDR3 is TGTGCCAGTAGTCGATACGCGGGGGCTGGGAATGAGCAGTTCTTC. It specifies CASSRYAGAGNEQFF.